This entry lists 8 T cell receptor beta chains sequenced from one sample in a study of shared clonotypes between healthy human individuals. Repertoires were generated with immunoSEQ multiplex PCR, while TCRdb's copy carries only in-frame clones and drops some. The table has some 1.4 million clones, roughly 95% seen once. The specimen sequenced was naive CD4+ T cells sorted from blood. Documented subset: CD45RA+ positively selected. The receptors shown here come from a man aged 30 to 45 in good health.

The chain has TRBV9 and TRBJ2-1; no reliable D call. CDR1 is SGDLS, CDR2 YYNGEE, per germline. The CDR3 extends over 17 amino acids. Deletions cut 0 bases from V and 5 bases from J, with 18 bases between. The CDR3 DNA sequence: TGTGCCAGCAGCGTAGAACCTGTCCAGAGGTCCCACAATGAGCAGTTCTTC. It yields the protein CASSVEPVQRSHNEQFF. Full variable domain (outside the CDR3, taken from reference TRBV9 and TRBJ2-1): DSGVTQTPKHLITATGQRVTLRCSPRSGDLSVYWYQQSLDQGLQFLIQYYNGEERAKGNILERFSAQQFPDLHSELNLSSLELGDSALYFCASSVEPVQRSHNEQFFGPGTRLTVL.

A note on this clone: The sample carries other DNA sequences with the same CDR3. The CDR3 sequence: CASSLERKETQYF. The CDR3 DNA follows: TGCGCCAGCAGCTTGGAGAGGAAAGAGACCCAGTACTTC. This chain joins TRBV5-1 and TRBJ2-5; D gene ambiguous. The length of the CDR3 is 13 residues. Between the trimmed V and J ends, which lost 0 bases and 3 bases, there was a span of 6 bases. CDR1 is SGHRS and CDR2 is YFSETQ in the germline V gene.

In its sample, this clone was seen once. The chain has TRBV9 and TRBJ2-5; 8 bases line up with TRBD2. This CDR3 comprises 15 residues. Germline V lookup: CDR1 SGDLS, CDR2 YYNGEE. V trimming: 3 bases; J trimming: 0 bases; junction bases outside the gene matches: 4. The chain's CDR3 is CASSEGLGHQETQYF. The CDR3 nucleotides are TGTGCCAGCAGCGAGGGACTAGGACACCAAGAGACCCAGTACTTC.

This clone was counted once. The rearrangement links TRBV28 to TRBJ2-3; D ambiguous. V dropped 8 bases and J dropped 2 bases, with 11 bases sitting between them. Germline CDR1 MDHEN, CDR2 SYDVKM. This CDR3 region has 13 residues. CDR3 nucleotides: TGTGCCAGCCGGGTCGCGAACACAGATACGCAGTATTTT. Translation: CASRVANTDTQYF.

The table lists this clone with a count of one. Distinct nucleotide sequences in the sample also encode this CDR3. This chain connects TRBV5-1 to TRBJ2-1; 9 bases fit TRBD2. The ends lost 0 bases at V and 0 bases at J; junction bases unmatched: 4. This CDR3 is built from 17 residues. From germline, CDR1 is SGHRS and CDR2 YFSETQ. The CDR3 DNA reads as TGCGCCAGCAGCTTGGCCCTAGCGGGGATCTCCTACAATGAGCAGTTCTTC. As protein: CASSLALAGISYNEQFF.

This clone appeared once. The J gene is TRBJ2-3, the V gene TRBV11-3; TRBD2 matches at 7 bases. CDR3 size: 15 residues. From germline, CDR1 is SGHNT and CDR2 YENEEA. J gave up 7 bases and V 0 bases, and 7 bases lay outside the gene matches. The CDR3 spells CASSLDGSGINTQYF. The CDR3 region has the DNA TGTGCCAGCAGCTTAGATGGGAGCGGGATAAATACGCAGTATTTT.

This clone has a single count. The chain links TRBV28 to TRBJ1-4, with D maybe TRBD1 (6 bases). The CDR3 extends over 14 amino acids. With 4 bases removed from V and 7 bases from J, the gap between germline ends came to 13 bases. Germline V lookup: CDR1 MDHEN, CDR2 SYDVKM. In DNA form, the CDR3 reads TGTGCCAGCAGTTCACAGGGTGTTGTTGAAAAACTGTTTTTT. It codes for CASSSQGVVEKLFF.

The V and J genes are TRBV14 and TRBJ2-1; D is unclear. The germline V gene has CDR1 SGHDN and CDR2 FVKESK. The CDR3 contains 14 residues. Trimming removed 2 bases at V and 9 bases at J, with 14 bases between. The CDR3 DNA follows: TGTGCCAGCAGCCAAACATTTTATCTCGGTGAGCAGTTCTTC. Amino acids: CASSQTFYLGEQFF.